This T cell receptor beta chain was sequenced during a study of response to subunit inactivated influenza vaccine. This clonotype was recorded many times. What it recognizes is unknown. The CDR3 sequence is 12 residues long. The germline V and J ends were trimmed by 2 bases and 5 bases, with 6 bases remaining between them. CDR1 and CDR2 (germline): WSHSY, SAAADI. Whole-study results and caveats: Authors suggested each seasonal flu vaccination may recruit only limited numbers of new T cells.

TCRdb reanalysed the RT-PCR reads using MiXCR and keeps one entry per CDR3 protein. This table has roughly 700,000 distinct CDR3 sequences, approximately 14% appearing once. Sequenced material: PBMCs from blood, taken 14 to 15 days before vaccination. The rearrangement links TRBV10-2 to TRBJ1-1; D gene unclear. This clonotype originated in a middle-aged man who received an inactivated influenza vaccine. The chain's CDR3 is CASSEVGTEAFF. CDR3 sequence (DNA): TGCGCCAGCAGTGAGGTAGGGACTGAAGCTTTCTTT.